The rows below give T cell receptor beta chains drawn from one sample of a study of graft-versus-host responses after intestinal transplantation. These receptors' targets are unknown. Libraries were prepared by immunoSEQ multiplex PCR; TCRdb keeps only in-frame clonotypes and omits some of them. The data show about 39,000 clones, about 95% seen once. Sequencing was performed on unstimulated CD8+ T cells sorted from spleen or lymph node cells, taken before transplant. The receptors come from a human donor who was the organ donor for an intestinal transplant. CDR3s include the opening cysteine and the closing phenylalanine or tryptophan. A D gene is named only where the DNA matches it firmly. Only some rows state a clone size, as once, few, many or a class for expanded clones.

V: TRBV11-3; J: TRBJ1-5; size: NA; length: 17; D: TRBD1; DNA: TGTGCCAGCAGCCTGGACAGGGTGAGAAGGAGCAATCAGCCCCAGCATTTT; CDR3: CASSLDRVRRSNQPQHF
V: TRBV6-5; J: TRBJ2-7; size: NA; length: 14; D: NA; DNA: TGTGCCAGCAGTAAGACAGTGCTGACCTACGAGCAGTACTTC; CDR3: CASSKTVLTYEQYF
V: TRBV7-2; J: TRBJ1-5; size: NA; length: 15; D: TRBD1; DNA: TGTGCCAGCAGCTTAGACAGGGGAAACAATCAGCCCCAGCATTTT; CDR3: CASSLDRGNNQPQHF
V: TRBV27; J: TRBJ1-2; size: NA; length: 13; D: NA; DNA: TGTGCCAGCAGTTTAATACTAGGGGATGGCTACACCTTC; CDR3: CASSLILGDGYTF
V: TRBV6-5; J: TRBJ1-6; size: NA; length: 14; D: NA; DNA: TGTGCCAGCAGGAACAACTCCTATAATTCACCCCTCCACTTT; CDR3: CASRNNSYNSPLHF
V: TRBV4-2; J: TRBJ2-3; size: NA; length: 16; D: NA; DNA: TGTGCCAGCAGCCAAGGGGGTGAGGCTAGCACAGATACGCAGTATTTT; CDR3: CASSQGGEASTDTQYF
V: TRBV7-7; J: TRBJ1-1; size: NA; length: 17; D: NA; DNA: TGTGCTAGCAGCTTAGATGGACACCAGAGAATGAACACTGAAGCTTTCTTT; CDR3: CASSLDGHQRMNTEAFF
V: TRBV4-1; J: TRBJ1-1; size: NA; length: 14; D: NA; DNA: TGCGCCGCGGGGATAGTGGCATCGAACACTGAAGCTTTCTTT; CDR3: CAAGIVASNTEAFF
V: TRBV19; J: TRBJ2-7; size: once; length: 13; D: NA; DNA: TGTGCCAGTAGTATTAAGGGGCCTAGCGAGCAGTACTTC; CDR3: CASSIKGPSEQYF
V: TRBV11-2; J: TRBJ2-7; size: NA; length: 18; D: TRBD2; DNA: TGTGCCAGCAGCTTAATCTCTAGCGGGGGGGCCATAGACTCCGAGCAGTACTTC; CDR3: CASSLISSGGAIDSEQYF
V: TRBV10-3; J: TRBJ2-3; size: NA; length: 18; D: TRBD2; DNA: TGTGCCATCAGTGCGAGCGGGGGCCCGAGAAACCCCACAGATACGCAGTATTTT; CDR3: CAISASGGPRNPTDTQYF
V: TRBV27; J: TRBJ1-3; size: NA; length: 18; D: NA; DNA: TGTGCCAGCAGTTTACCCCCCGTCAGAGGGAGCTCTGGAAACACCATATATTTT; CDR3: CASSLPPVRGSSGNTIYF
V: TRBV27; J: TRBJ1-1; size: once; length: 12; D: NA; DNA: TGTGCCAGCAGTCCAGACGGCACTGAAGCTTTCTTT; CDR3: CASSPDGTEAFF
V: TRBV4-1; J: TRBJ2-5; size: NA; length: 14; D: NA; DNA: TGCGCCAGCAGCCAAGTGACAGGTCAAGAGACCCAGTACTTC; CDR3: CASSQVTGQETQYF
V: TRBV11-3; J: TRBJ2-3; size: NA; length: 16; D: TRBD2; DNA: TGTGCCAGCAGCTTGCGGGCTAGCGGGCTGACAGATACGCAGTATTTT; CDR3: CASSLRASGLTDTQYF
V: TRBV7-9; J: TRBJ1-4; size: NA; length: 11; D: NA; DNA: TGTGCCAGCAGCTCGGGGGAAAAACTGTTTTTT; CDR3: CASSSGEKLFF
V: TRBV20-1; J: TRBJ1-1; size: NA; length: 8; D: NA; DNA: TGCAGTGCTAATGAAGCTTTCTTT; CDR3: CSANEAFF
V: TRBV9; J: TRBJ2-1; size: NA; length: 16; D: NA; DNA: TGTGCCAGCAGCGTAGGGGCGGGACGCGCCCCCAATGAGCAGTTCTTC; CDR3: CASSVGAGRAPNEQFF
V: TRBV11-3; J: TRBJ2-5; size: NA; length: 18; D: NA; DNA: TGTGCCAGCAGCTTAGATCTCAGGGGCGGGGGTACCCAAGAGACCCAGTACTTC; CDR3: CASSLDLRGGGTQETQYF
V: TRBV7-2; J: TRBJ2-7; size: NA; length: 12; D: NA; DNA: TGTGCCAGCAGCCCTAGTGGGCACGAGCAGTACTTC; CDR3: CASSPSGHEQYF
V: TRBV5-3; J: TRBJ2-3; size: NA; length: 18; D: TRBD2; DNA: TGTGCCAGAAGCTCCCCCCCCACTAGCGGGGGAAGCACAGATACGCAGTATTTT; CDR3: CARSSPPTSGGSTDTQYF
V: TRBV14; J: TRBJ2-7; size: NA; length: 17; D: TRBD1; DNA: TGTGCCAGCAGCCAAGTATTCACCCGGGACAGCCCCTACGAGCAGTACTTC; CDR3: CASSQVFTRDSPYEQYF
V: TRBV30; J: TRBJ1-2; size: NA; length: 12; D: NA; DNA: TGTGCCTGGAGTAGCGGGGCAGGGTACGCCACCTTC; CDR3: CAWSSGAGYATF
V: TRBV6-1; J: TRBJ1-5; size: NA; length: 14; D: TRBD1; DNA: TGTGCCAGCAGTAGGACAGGGGTCAATCAGCCCCAGCATTTT; CDR3: CASSRTGVNQPQHF
V: TRBV6-1; J: TRBJ1-1; size: NA; length: 13; D: NA; DNA: TGTGCCAGCAGTGAGTTGGTTAACACTGAAGCTTTCTTT; CDR3: CASSELVNTEAFF
V: TRBV27; J: TRBJ2-7; size: NA; length: 14; D: TRBD2; DNA: TGTGCCAGCAGTTTCTCGGGACTAACCTACGAGCAGTACTTC; CDR3: CASSFSGLTYEQYF
V: TRBV30; J: TRBJ2-7; size: few; length: 14; D: NA; DNA: TGTGCCTCTGGGGGGCCCCCGAGCTCCTACGAGCAGTACTTC; CDR3: CASGGPPSSYEQYF
V: TRBV4-1; J: TRBJ1-1; size: once; length: 15; D: TRBD1; DNA: TGCGCCAGCAGCCAACATTACAGGGGAGGCATTGAAGCTTTCTTT; CDR3: CASSQHYRGGIEAFF
V: TRBV2; J: TRBJ1-6; size: NA; length: 16; D: TRBD1; DNA: TGTGCCAGCAGTCTCGAACCGGGACAGGGAAATTCACCCCTCCACTTT; CDR3: CASSLEPGQGNSPLHF
V: TRBV13; J: TRBJ2-7; size: NA; length: 14; D: TRBD1; DNA: TGTGCCAGCAGCTTGGGACAGGGGGCGAAGGAGCAGTACTTC; CDR3: CASSLGQGAKEQYF
V: TRBV10-3; J: TRBJ2-6; size: NA; length: 15; D: NA; DNA: TGTGCCATCAGACGCCGTAACCCTGGGGCCAACGTCCTGACTTTC; CDR3: CAIRRRNPGANVLTF
V: TRBV7-3; J: TRBJ2-2; size: NA; length: 15; D: TRBD2; DNA: TGTGCCAGCAGCTTAGCGGGGGGGAACACCGGGGAGCTGTTTTTT; CDR3: CASSLAGGNTGELFF
V: TRBV11-2; J: TRBJ2-7; size: NA; length: 15; D: NA; DNA: TGTGCCAGCAGCTTACCCGGGACGCCTTCCAAGGAGCAGTACTTC; CDR3: CASSLPGTPSKEQYF
V: TRBV21-1; J: TRBJ1-4; size: NA; length: 12; D: NA; DNA: TGTGCCAGCACCCCGACCAGGGAAAAACTGTTTTTT; CDR3: CASTPTREKLFF
V: TRBV9; J: TRBJ1-6; size: NA; length: 13; D: NA; DNA: TGTGCCAGCAGCCCCGAATTGAATTCACCCCTCCACTTT; CDR3: CASSPELNSPLHF
V: TRBV7-9; J: TRBJ2-3; size: NA; length: 15; D: TRBD1; DNA: TGTGCCAGCAGCCAATCGGACAGGGGCCCAGATACGCAGTATTTT; CDR3: CASSQSDRGPDTQYF
V: TRBV30; J: TRBJ2-7; size: NA; length: 14; D: TRBD2; DNA: TGTGCCTGGATAGTCGGGCGGGGGAACCACGAGCAGTACTTC; CDR3: CAWIVGRGNHEQYF
V: TRBV6-1; J: TRBJ2-7; size: once; length: 13; D: NA; DNA: TGTGCCAGCAGTGCCCAGCCGCCCTACGAGCAGTACTTC; CDR3: CASSAQPPYEQYF
V: TRBV7-6; J: TRBJ2-2; size: NA; length: 10; D: NA; DNA: TGTGCCAGCGGGACCGGGGAGCTGTTTTTT; CDR3: CASGTGELFF
V: TRBV27; J: TRBJ2-5; size: NA; length: 14; D: NA; DNA: TGTGCCAGCAGTCCTACGGGAAGTCAAGAGACCCAGTACTTC; CDR3: CASSPTGSQETQYF
V: TRBV6-5; J: TRBJ2-7; size: NA; length: 15; D: NA; DNA: TGTGCCAGCAGTTACTCGAGGACCGGATACTACGAGCAGTACTTC; CDR3: CASSYSRTGYYEQYF
V: TRBV15; J: TRBJ1-1; size: NA; length: 15; D: TRBD1; DNA: TGTGCCACCAGCAGGGGGACAGGGGAAAACACTGAAGCTTTCTTT; CDR3: CATSRGTGENTEAFF
V: TRBV6-1; J: TRBJ2-5; size: NA; length: 13; D: NA; DNA: TGTGCCAGCAGGGGGGGCCTCAGAGAGACCCAGTACTTC; CDR3: CASRGGLRETQYF
V: TRBV30; J: TRBJ2-3; size: NA; length: 16; D: TRBD2; DNA: TGTGCCTGGAGTGCGAGTCCTAGCGGGAGCACAGATACGCAGTATTTT; CDR3: CAWSASPSGSTDTQYF
V: TRBV29-1; J: TRBJ1-2; size: NA; length: 17; D: NA; DNA: TGCAGCGTTGAGGAGGGGACCCCTTGGTATCCTAACTATGGCTACACCTTC; CDR3: CSVEEGTPWYPNYGYTF
V: TRBV4-1; J: TRBJ1-6; size: NA; length: 15; D: NA; DNA: TGCGCCAGCAGCCAAACCCGGGTAGGCGGTTCACCCCTCCACTTT; CDR3: CASSQTRVGGSPLHF
V: TRBV27; J: TRBJ2-7; size: NA; length: 13; D: NA; DNA: TGTGCCAGCAGTTATGGGCCAGGTTACGAGCAGTACTTC; CDR3: CASSYGPGYEQYF
V: TRBV4-3; J: TRBJ1-6; size: once; length: 15; D: NA; DNA: TGCGCCAGCAGCCAAGAAAGATCGGGGATGACACCCCTCCACTTT; CDR3: CASSQERSGMTPLHF
V: TRBV6-1; J: TRBJ2-1; size: NA; length: 15; D: NA; DNA: TGTGCCAGCAGTGATCGGGACCTGGCCCACAATGAGCAGTTCTTC; CDR3: CASSDRDLAHNEQFF
V: TRBV5-6; J: TRBJ1-2; size: NA; length: 12; D: TRBD1; DNA: TGTGCCAGCAGCCAGGGGGCCTATGGCTACACCTTC; CDR3: CASSQGAYGYTF
V: TRBV4-3; J: TRBJ1-1; size: NA; length: 14; D: NA; DNA: TGCGCCAGCAGCCAAGATCCGGGGGGCGCTGAAGCTTTCTTT; CDR3: CASSQDPGGAEAFF
V: TRBV19; J: TRBJ2-1; size: NA; length: 13; D: NA; DNA: TGTGCCAGTAGTCCAGACCTGTACAATGAGCAGTTCTTC; CDR3: CASSPDLYNEQFF
V: TRBV20-1; J: TRBJ1-2; size: NA; length: 11; D: TRBD1; DNA: TGCAGTGCTAGACAGGGGGCTGGCTACACCTTC; CDR3: CSARQGAGYTF
V: TRBV23-1; J: TRBJ2-3; size: NA; length: 19; D: TRBD2; DNA: TGCGCCAGCAGTGCACTTCGGGTAAGCGGGGGGGAGAGCACAGATACGCAGTATTTT; CDR3: CASSALRVSGGESTDTQYF
V: TRBV5-6; J: TRBJ1-2; size: once; length: 15; D: TRBD1; DNA: TGTGCCAGCAGCCGGATTGGGGACAGGATCTATGGCTACACCTTC; CDR3: CASSRIGDRIYGYTF
V: TRBV2; J: TRBJ1-4; size: NA; length: 16; D: TRBD1; DNA: TGTGCCAGCAGTGTCCCAGGACAGGGGATTTATGAAAAACTGTTTTTT; CDR3: CASSVPGQGIYEKLFF
V: TRBV30; J: TRBJ2-7; size: NA; length: 14; D: TRBD2; DNA: TGTGCCTGGAGCCAAGCGGGGGGGCCCCACGAGCAGTACTTC; CDR3: CAWSQAGGPHEQYF
V: TRBV5-4; J: TRBJ1-5; size: NA; length: 13; D: NA; DNA: TGTGCCAGCAGCTTGGGGAGCAATCAGCCCCAGCATTTT; CDR3: CASSLGSNQPQHF